The 8 T cell receptor beta chains in this list originate from one sample, sequenced in a study of regulatory T cells in long-lasting Graves disease. The sample's time point: persistent/refractory GD, antithyroid drugs over 5 years with positive TRAb. Making the TCR library involved RNA that had been extracted from PBMCs. Construction of TCR beta libraries relied on iRepertoire HTBI primers and on Arm-PCR targeting CDR3 regions. TCRdb redid the calling of the multiplex PCR reads with MiXCR, one entry per CDR3 protein. The data show approximately 500,000 distinct CDR3 sequences, roughly 21% seen once. The sample in question was peripheral blood mononuclear cells (PBMCs), obtained when the disease was refractory, from a patient treated with antithyroid drugs. These TCRs come from a female donor with Graves disease.

The chain joins TRBV6-1 to TRBJ1-5; 7 nucleotides agree with TRBD1. The length of the CDR3 is 13 residues. Germline values: CDR1 MNHNS, CDR2 SASEGT. After removal of 6 bases from V and 10 bases from J, the junction contained 9 bases not matched to a gene. The CDR3 DNA sequence: TGTGCCAGCAGACAGGGGAATATCAGCCCCCAGCATTTT. This translates into CASRQGNISPQHF.

This clonotype was picked up many times. The chain combines TRBV12-3 or TRBV12-4 with TRBJ2-5; TRBD2 might be the D (6 bases). The CDR3 sequence is 15 residues long. The V and J ends lost 3 bases and 5 bases respectively, with 16 bases between them. CDR3 nucleotide sequence: TGTGCCAGCAGTTTTTTGTCTCGGGAGAGCGAGACCCAGTACTTC. This encodes CASSFLSRESETQYF.

The rearrangement uses TRBV30 and TRBJ1-5; TRBD1 matches at 7 bases. The germline CDR1 and CDR2 sequences are GTSNPN and SVGIG (reference sequence). V lost 0 bases to trimming and J lost 2 bases; unmatched junction nucleotides: 1. There are 14 residues in the CDR3. This CDR3 reads CAWSVTGGNQPQHF. The CDR3 coding sequence is TGTGCCTGGAGTGTCACAGGGGGCAATCAGCCCCAGCATTTT.

This clonotype was seen more than once but under ten times. The chain combines TRBV6-1 with TRBJ2-5; no definite D call. Germline assignment: CDR1 MNHNS and CDR2 SASEGT. Trimming removed 8 bases from V and 5 bases from J, with 21 bases in between. The CDR3 has 15 residues. The CDR3 coding sequence is TGTGCCAGCGATCCGATGGGTCGGTCCAGGGAGACCCAGTACTTC. Residues: CASDPMGRSRETQYF.

This chain joins TRBV3-1 and TRBJ2-3; no reliable D call. Between the trimmed V and J ends, which lost 2 bases and 6 bases, there was a span of 9 bases. Germline assignment: CDR1 LGHDT and CDR2 YNNKEL (reference sequence). CDR3 length: 13 amino acids. The CDR3, as DNA: TGTGCCAGCAGCCAAAACCTACGGGATACGCAGTATTTT. It translates to CASSQNLRDTQYF.

This clonotype was counted only a few times. The chain is built from TRBV30 and TRBJ2-2; D remains unclear. The germline V gene has CDR1 GTSNPN and CDR2 SVGIG (reference sequence). The CDR3 totals 11 residues. Trimming cost V 1 base and J 6 bases, with 3 bases left between them. This chain's CDR3 is CAWSASGELFF. The CDR3 DNA is TGTGCCTGGAGTGCCTCCGGGGAGCTGTTTTTT.

This clonotype was seen at least ten times. This chain links TRBV7-2 with TRBJ2-7; a weak D match, TRBD2 (6 bases). This CDR3 has 14 residues. Trimming shortened V by 5 bases and J by 7 bases, and 18 bases separated the two germline ends. From germline, CDR1 is SGHTA and CDR2 FQGNSA. This chain's CDR3 is CASSPGLREREQYF. CDR3 in DNA: TGTGCCAGCAGCCCGGGACTCCGGGAGCGGGAGCAGTACTTC.

This clonotype has a count of ten or more. The chain combines TRBV28 with TRBJ2-4; unclear D gene. CDR1 and CDR2 (germline): MDHEN, SYDVKM. The CDR3 has 13 residues. V was trimmed by 6 bases and J by 1 base, leaving 7 bases between them. In nucleotides, the CDR3 is TGTGCCAGCAGGGCCACCGCCAAAAACATTCAGTACTTC. As protein: CASRATAKNIQYF.